This is a list of T cell receptor beta chains from one sample in a study of post-analysis software for immune sequencing data. Each CDR3 protein is one row after TCRdb ran MiXCR on the PCR reads. The sample carries more than 450,000 distinct CDR3 sequences, roughly 47% recorded once. The sequenced sample was blood. The receptor set was obtained from a girl aged 10 to 17 with multiple sclerosis. The CDR3 runs from the conserved cysteine through the conserved F or W. The D gene is left open where the match is weak. Only some rows state a clone size, as once, few, many or a class for expanded clones.

V	size	J	D	DNA	CDR3
TRBV4-1	-	TRBJ1-1	-	TGCGCCAGCAGCCAAGTGTCAGGGAACACTGAAGCTTTCTTT	CASSQVSGNTEAFF
TRBV29-1	few	TRBJ1-5	-	TGCAGCGTTGAGGCAGGCCCATATCAGCCCCAGCATTTT	CSVEAGPYQPQHF
TRBV4-1	-	TRBJ2-5	TRBD2	TGCGCCAGCAGCCAACCTGGCGGGGGGGCGAGTGAGACCCAGTACTTC	CASSQPGGGASETQYF
TRBV20-1	-	TRBJ2-7	-	TGCAGTGCTACCCCTTCAGACCCCTACGAGCAGTACTTC	CSATPSDPYEQYF
TRBV7-2	-	TRBJ2-5	TRBD2	TGTGCCAGCAGCTTAGCGTTGGGGGGACTAGCGTGGGGAGAGACCCAGTACTTC	CASSLALGGLAWGETQYF
TRBV3-1	-	TRBJ2-5	-	TGTGCCAGCAGCCAAGTCCAGGCCGGTCGGACCCAGTACTTC	CASSQVQAGRTQYF
TRBV5-1	-	TRBJ2-1	-	TGCGCCAGCAGCCCGGTAGAGAATGAGCAGTTCTTC	CASSPVENEQFF
TRBV3-1	few	TRBJ2-3	-	TGTGCCAGCAGCCAAGATCGGGGGAGCACAGATACGCAGTATTTT	CASSQDRGSTDTQYF
TRBV2	-	TRBJ2-5	TRBD1	TGTGCCAGCACAACCGGGACAGAAGAGACCCAGTACTTC	CASTTGTEETQYF
TRBV20-1	-	TRBJ2-5	-	TGCAGTGCTATTGGGGGCCTGTACCAAGAGACCCAGTACTTC	CSAIGGLYQETQYF
TRBV4-1	-	TRBJ1-6	-	TGCGCCAGCAGCCAAGGCAGGGCCGGATATAATTCACCCCTCCACTTT	CASSQGRAGYNSPLHF
TRBV28	-	TRBJ2-5	-	TGTGCCAGCAGTTCCTTGACAGCCCGGTCGGAGACCCAGTACTTC	CASSSLTARSETQYF
TRBV5-6	-	TRBJ2-1	TRBD2	TGTGCCAGCAGCCGCAAGGGACTAGCGGGAAGATGGGAGCAGTTCTTC	CASSRKGLAGRWEQFF
TRBV29-1	-	TRBJ2-3	TRBD2	TGCAGCGTTGATCGCGATGCGGGAGGGACAGATACGCAGTATTTT	CSVDRDAGGTDTQYF
TRBV9	few	TRBJ1-1	-	TGTGCCAGCAGCGTAGGGGCAGGCCTGAACACTGAAGCTTTCTTT	CASSVGAGLNTEAFF
TRBV7-8	-	TRBJ2-7	TRBD2	TGTGCCAGCAGCTATTTTGGCGGGGGGAGCTACGAGCAGTACTTC	CASSYFGGGSYEQYF
TRBV12-3/TRBV12-4	-	TRBJ1-1	-	TGTGCCAGCAGTTTAGTTCGGGGCAGGGGGAACACTGAAGCTTTCTTT	CASSLVRGRGNTEAFF
TRBV24-1	once	TRBJ1-2	-	TGTGCCACCAGTGTCGACAGTAACTATGGCTACACCTTC	CATSVDSNYGYTF
TRBV10-1	few	TRBJ2-7	-	TGCGCCAGCAGTGATGGCGGCACTAACTACGAGCAGTACTTC	CASSDGGTNYEQYF
TRBV29-1	many	TRBJ2-3	-	TGCAGCGCGGGAGGGGGCTCCACAGATACGCAGTATTTT	CSAGGGSTDTQYF
TRBV15	few	TRBJ2-1	TRBD1	TGTGCCACCAGCAGAGACTACAGGGGGGCACACAATGAGCAGTTCTTC	CATSRDYRGAHNEQFF
TRBV6-5	-	TRBJ1-1	-	TGTGCCAGCAGTCAGTTATCGTCGAACACTGAAGCTTTCTTT	CASSQLSSNTEAFF
TRBV12-3/TRBV12-4	few	TRBJ2-5	TRBD1	TGTGCCAGCAGTCCAGGGACAGTGTGGGTAGAAGAGACCCAGTACTTC	CASSPGTVWVEETQYF
TRBV9	few	TRBJ1-5	-	TGTGCCAGCAGCGCGGGCCTCAATCAGCCCCAGCATTTT	CASSAGLNQPQHF
TRBV12-3/TRBV12-4	-	TRBJ1-1	-	TGTGCCAGCAGTCTCCCGAGGGAGAACACTGAAGCTTTCTTT	CASSLPRENTEAFF
TRBV27	-	TRBJ2-1	-	TGTGCCAGCAGTTTAAAAATTAGGACGGGATCCTACAATGAGCAGTTCTTC	CASSLKIRTGSYNEQFF
TRBV24-1	-	TRBJ2-7	-	TGTGCCACCAGTGAGGGCAGGTCCTACGAGCAGTACTTC	CATSEGRSYEQYF
TRBV10-3	-	TRBJ1-4	-	TGTGCCATCAGTGAAGGGGACGGGCGCGAAAAACTGTTTTTT	CAISEGDGREKLFF
TRBV20-1	-	TRBJ2-1	TRBD2	TGCAGTGCTAGGACTCCTCGCCCGAACTCTATTTCTAGCGGGAGCAATGAGCAGTTCTTC	CSARTPRPNSISSGSNEQFF
TRBV10-1	-	TRBJ2-1	-	TGCGCCAGCAACGCGGACTCCTACAATGAGCAGTTCTTC	CASNADSYNEQFF
TRBV29-1	-	TRBJ1-2	-	TGCAGCGTTGATTACGGACGCTATGGCTACACCTTC	CSVDYGRYGYTF
TRBV4-1	few	TRBJ1-5	-	TGCGCCAGCAGCCCAGCTCGGGTTTCGGGTCAGCCCCAGCATTTT	CASSPARVSGQPQHF
TRBV5-6	few	TRBJ2-4	-	TGTGCCAGCAGCCGATCTGACAGACTAGCCAAAAACATTCAGTACTTC	CASSRSDRLAKNIQYF
TRBV4-2	few	TRBJ2-7	-	TGTGCCAGCAGCTCGATTTTACTAGGGCCCAACTACGAGCAGTACTTC	CASSSILLGPNYEQYF
TRBV14	-	TRBJ2-7	TRBD1	TGTGCCAGCAGCCAAGATCCGGGACAGGGGGCCTTCTACGAGCAGTACTTC	CASSQDPGQGAFYEQYF
TRBV4-1	many	TRBJ2-1	-	TGCGCCAGCAGCCATCGGGACATCAATGAGCAGTTCTTC	CASSHRDINEQFF
TRBV15	-	TRBJ2-1	-	TGTGCCACCAGGCCAGGGGCTTTAAATGAGCAGTTCTTC	CATRPGALNEQFF
TRBV12-3/TRBV12-4	-	TRBJ2-3	-	TGTGCCAGCAGTTTTTCCCGCCCAGATACGCAGTATTTT	CASSFSRPDTQYF
TRBV12-3/TRBV12-4	once	TRBJ2-1	-	TGTGCCAGCACCGACCATGACTTTCACAACGAGCAGTTCTTC	CASTDHDFHNEQFF
TRBV12-3/TRBV12-4	-	TRBJ2-7	-	TGTGCCAGCAACCCAAAGGGTGGCCTTAGCTACGAGCAGTACTTC	CASNPKGGLSYEQYF